What follows are 3 T cell receptor beta chains derived from one specimen sequenced in a study of memory B cells and T cells in multiple sclerosis. Sequencing was performed with immunoSEQ multiplex PCR; in TCRdb, only in-frame clones are kept and a portion is missing. The sample records some 7,900 clones, around 50% being singletons. The sample taken for sequencing was memory (CD45RO+) CD8+ T cells from blood. Receptor source: a human donor with multiple sclerosis.

This chain joins TRBV6-1 and TRBJ2-3; no clear D. This CDR3 has 13 amino acids. V was clipped by 5 bases and J by 2 bases, with 8 bases between them. The V gene's germline CDR1 is MNHNS and CDR2 SASEGT. The CDR3 DNA is TGTGCCAGCAGTTTAGTCACCACAGATACGCAGTATTTT. Protein product: CASSLVTTDTQYF.

The J gene is TRBJ2-1, the V gene TRBV7-9, with 7 bases lining up with TRBD2. CDR1 is SEHNR, CDR2 FQNEAQ, per germline (reference sequence). The CDR3 runs 16 residues. Trimming cost V 4 bases and J 7 bases; bases outside gene matches: 13. The CDR3 is CASSSGPILGGNEQFF. CDR3 DNA sequence: TGTGCCAGCAGCTCTGGACCGATCCTGGGGGGGAATGAGCAGTTCTTC.

This sequence joins TRBV5-1 and TRBJ2-7; unclear D gene. V was shortened by 2 bases and J by 3 bases, with 9 bases between the two germline ends. The CDR3 is made up of 13 amino acids. CDR1 and CDR2 (germline): SGHRS, YFSETQ. Written as DNA, the CDR3 is TGCGCCAGCAGCTTCGGAGCAAACTACGAGCAGTACTTC. Its translation: CASSFGANYEQYF.